This TCR beta chain stems from a study of identical twins. Regarding this clonotype: The antigen is not known.

The CDR3 has 15 residues. Looked up from germline, CDR1 is LNHNV and CDR2 is YYDKDF (reference sequence). V was trimmed by 3 bases and J by 6 bases, leaving 18 bases between them. Unique molecular identifiers were present on the cDNA, and a universal primer site came from template switching. TCRdb reprocessed the 5' RACE reads via MiXCR and lists one record per CDR3 protein. In the table there are 310,000 or so distinct CDR3 sequences, roughly 9.7% of which are singletons. General study findings and limits: Fewer insertions were carried by abundant cord blood beta clonotypes, but none was seen in memory repertoires.

These data are also associated with another study on yellow fever vaccine responses in identical twins.

The sequenced sample was CD8+ T cells sorted from blood. The V and J genes are TRBV15 and TRBJ2-7, with a possible D match to TRBD2 (5 bases). The clonotype was recovered from a young woman in good health. CDR3 amino acids: CATSRDPNTAAEQYF. The CDR3 region has the DNA TGTGCCACCAGCAGGGACCCCAACACAGCGGCCGAGCAGTACTTC.